Reported below is one T cell receptor beta chain. Specified treatment: preoperative locoregional IRX-2 cytokine immunotherapy. Patients received preoperative, locoregional IRX-2 cytokine immunotherapy in a phase Ib study. The data are from a study of preoperative IRX-2 immunotherapy in early breast cancer. Libraries were prepared by immunoSEQ multiplex PCR; TCRdb keeps only in-frame clonotypes and omits some of them. Found here are around 62,000 clones, approximately 93% of them singletons; the top ten hold around 1.7%. There are 14 residues in the CDR3. V lost 4 bases and J lost 8; bases outside the gene matches: 8. Germline V gives CDR1 MNHNS, CDR2 SASEGT.

The source is a human donor with breast cancer. Sample acquisition took place from a patient treated with IRX-2 immunotherapy. This chain uses TRBV6-1 with TRBJ2-4; 7 nucleotides agree with TRBD2. The CDR3 reads CASSVEGGGHIQYF. In nucleotides, the CDR3 is TGTGCCAGCAGTGTGGAGGGCGGGGGTCACATTCAGTACTTC.